The 23 T cell receptor beta chains in this list originate from one sample, sequenced in a study of early T cells in non-severe SARS-CoV-2 infection. TCRdb reprocessed the 5' RACE reads via MiXCR and lists one record per CDR3 protein. The profile shows tens of thousands of distinct CDR3 sequences, under 8.5% of them singletons. Sequencing was performed on whole blood, taken at baseline. These receptor sequences come from an adult who was a healthcare worker with PCR-confirmed SARS-CoV-2 infection or an uninfected control (not recorded which).

This clonotype showed up many times. V gene TRBV20-1 combines with J gene TRBJ1-6; D is possibly TRBD1 (5 bases). Trimming left V 0 bases short and J 8 bases short, with 17 bases between. The CDR3 extends over 16 amino acids. In germline, CDR1 is DFQATT, CDR2 SNEGSKA (reference sequence). In DNA form, the CDR3 reads TGCAGTGCTAGAGATAGGGAGAGGGGCCAGGATTCACCCCTCCACTTT. Encoded protein: CSARDRERGQDSPLHF.

This clonotype was seen many times. The V and J genes are TRBV20-1 and TRBJ2-7, with 9 positions matching TRBD2. Trimming took 1 base from V and 1 from J; bases not matched to a gene: 2. CDR3 length: 14 amino acids. Germline V gene sequence: CDR1 DFQATT, CDR2 SNEGSKA (reference sequence). CDR3 protein: CSARGGGESYEQYF. The CDR3 DNA reads as TGCAGTGCTAGAGGCGGGGGGGAGTCCTACGAGCAGTACTTC.

This clonotype was counted at least ten times. This sequence joins TRBV12-3 or TRBV12-4 and TRBJ2-3, with 12 bases aligning to TRBD1. With V trimmed by 9 bases and J by 3 bases, 4 bases remained unmatched. The CDR3 is 14 residues long. CDR3 residues: CASWDRGRTDTQYF. The CDR3 nucleotides are TGTGCCAGTTGGGACAGGGGGCGAACAGATACGCAGTATTTT.

In its sample, this clonotype was seen many times. As DNA, the CDR3 is TGTGCCAGCTCACCCCTGCGATCCGAATTGGGCAATGAGCAGTTCTTC. It specifies CASSPLRSELGNEQFF. The chain employs TRBV18 and TRBJ2-1; D not certain. The CDR3 consists of 16 residues. Trimming removed 3 bases from V and 6 bases from J, with 18 bases in between. Germline-derived CDR1 and CDR2 are KGHSH and LQKENI.

The sample holds a few counts of this clonotype. V usage is TRBV19 and J usage is TRBJ2-3; D gene ambiguous. This CDR3 region has 14 residues. V was pared by 4 bases and J by 2 bases, with 10 bases between. Per the germline V gene, CDR1 is LNHDA and CDR2 is SQIVND (reference sequence). The CDR3 loop is CASSTDWNTDTQYF. In DNA form, the CDR3 reads TGTGCCAGTAGTACCGACTGGAACACAGATACGCAGTATTTT. Filled out from reference TRBV19 and TRBJ2-3, the complete variable domain reads DGGITQSPKYLFRKEGQNVTLSCEQNLNHDAMYWYRQDPGQGLRLIYYSQIVNDFQKGDIAEGYSVSREKKESFPLTVTSAQKNPTAFYLCASSTDWNTDTQYFGPGTRLTVL.

In its sample, this clonotype was seen many times. The chain links TRBV5-1 to TRBJ2-7, with a possible D match to TRBD2 (5 bases). The V gene's germline CDR1 is SGHRS and CDR2 YFSETQ. The CDR3 is 15 residues long. V dropped 5 bases and J dropped 3 bases, with 18 bases sitting between them. CDR3 in DNA: TGCGCCAGCAGGACGGACTTCAACCACCGCTACGAGCAGTACTTC. Translated: CASRTDFNHRYEQYF.

J is TRBJ2-7 and V is TRBV28; 12 positions agree with TRBD1. Unmatched junction bases numbered 6, after V lost 5 bases and J lost 7 bases. Germline V gives CDR1 MDHEN, CDR2 SYDVKM. The CDR3 sequence is 14 residues long. The CDR3, as DNA: TGTGCCAGCAGTAAGGGACAGGGGGCGATTGAGCAGTACTTC. This encodes CASSKGQGAIEQYF.

This clonotype was counted ten times or more. This chain links TRBV29-1 with TRBJ2-3; TRBD1 matches 7 bases. Losses at the gene ends were 3 bases for V and 5 bases for J; bases not matched to a gene: 2. Germline V gives CDR1 SQVTM, CDR2 ANQGSEA. CDR3 length equals 12 residues. This chain's CDR3 is CSVDTGEDTQYF. CDR3 nucleotides: TGCAGCGTTGATACAGGGGAAGATACGCAGTATTTT.

This clonotype was observed a few times. V usage is TRBV5-1 and J usage is TRBJ1-1; a possible D gene is TRBD1 (6 bases). Looked up from germline, CDR1 is SGHRS and CDR2 is YFSETQ. The CDR3 runs 13 residues. The V end was cut by 5 bases, the J end by 3 bases, with 11 bases between. The CDR3 region has the DNA TGCGCCAGCAGACAGGGCGTCGACACTGAAGCTTTCTTT. This sequence encodes CASRQGVDTEAFF.

J is TRBJ2-3 and V is TRBV6-6, with 8 bases lining up with TRBD1. The V gene's germline CDR1 is MNHNY and CDR2 SVGAGI (reference sequence). This CDR3 is built from 15 residues. The V segment lost 6 bases and the J segment 4 bases; nucleotides outside the gene matches: 9. The chain's CDR3 is CASRTRQGQPDTQYF. The CDR3 DNA follows: TGTGCCAGCAGGACCAGACAGGGGCAACCAGATACGCAGTATTTT.

This clonotype appeared many times. V and J are TRBV7-9 and TRBJ2-4; 8 bases are shared with TRBD1. The CDR3 loop spans 15 amino acids. The germline V gene encodes CDR1 SEHNR and CDR2 FQNEAQ (reference sequence). The V segment lost 4 bases and the J segment 4 bases; nucleotides outside the gene matches: 6. In DNA form, the CDR3 reads TGTGCCAGCAGCTCTCCGGGACAGGATAAAAACATTCAGTACTTC. This sequence encodes CASSSPGQDKNIQYF.

This clonotype has ten or more counts. The DNA for the CDR3 is TGTGCCAGCAGCAAGCCTCATGAAGGATCAGATACGCAGTATTTT. Protein sequence: CASSKPHEGSDTQYF. The genes are TRBV6-5 and TRBJ2-3; D ambiguous. The germline V gene encodes CDR1 MNHEY and CDR2 SVGAGI. This CDR3 region has 15 residues. V was shortened by 6 bases and J by 4 bases, with 17 bases between the two germline ends.

This clonotype was seen repeatedly, ten times or more. V is TRBV14 and J is TRBJ1-6; tentatively, D is TRBD1 (5 bases). This CDR3 region has 15 residues. V was shortened by 4 bases and J by 7 bases, with 14 bases between the two germline ends. Germline values: CDR1 SGHDN, CDR2 FVKESK. CDR3 DNA: TGTGCCAGCAGCCTTACTACAGGAGGGAATTCACCCCTCCACTTT. Amino acids: CASSLTTGGNSPLHF.

The gene calls are TRBV4-2 and TRBJ2-1, with D perhaps being TRBD1 or TRBD2 (5 bases each). The CDR3 is 14 residues long. Germline CDR1 is LGHNA and CDR2 is YNFKEQ. V was clipped by 4 bases and J by 7 bases, with 14 bases between them. CDR3: CASSRLMGENEQFF. CDR3 DNA sequence: TGTGCCAGCAGCCGCCTCATGGGGGAAAATGAGCAGTTCTTC.

This clonotype was detected many times. The chain uses TRBV5-1 and TRBJ2-7; 7 bases align to TRBD1. This CDR3 region has 14 residues. J gave up 1 base and V 2 bases, and 3 bases lay outside the gene matches. CDR1 SGHRS and CDR2 YFSETQ come from the germline V gene. In DNA, the CDR3 is TGCGCCAGCAGCTTAGGGACAGTATCCTACGAGCAGTACTTC. Translating gives CASSLGTVSYEQYF.

This clonotype appeared a few times. This chain joins TRBV7-2 and TRBJ2-3; TRBD2 might be the D (6 bases). The CDR3 contains 16 residues. V gave up 1 base and J gave up 5 bases, with 16 bases separating them. CDR1 and CDR2 from the germline V gene are SGHTA and FQGNSA. The DNA for the CDR3 is TGTGCCAGCAGCTTAGATTTTGGGCGGAGGGGAGATACGCAGTATTTT. It yields the protein CASSLDFGRRGDTQYF.

This clonotype was recorded at least ten times. The chain carries TRBV20-1 and TRBJ2-3, with 7 positions matching TRBD2. Germline trimming cut 6 bases from V and 6 bases from J; bases unmatched to any gene: 6. Germline values: CDR1 DFQATT, CDR2 SNEGSKA (reference sequence). This CDR3 has 12 amino acids. The CDR3 is CSATGTIDTQYF. The CDR3 DNA follows: TGCAGTGCAACCGGGACTATCGATACGCAGTATTTT.

The rearrangement uses TRBV25-1 and TRBJ2-3, with 7 bases lining up with TRBD2. The CDR3 is made up of 14 amino acids. CDR1 is MGHDK, CDR2 SYGVNS, per germline. After removal of 7 bases from V and 4 bases from J, the junction contained 8 bases not matched to a gene. CDR3 in DNA: TGTGCCAGCATCGATGGGAGGGTAGCAGATACGCAGTATTTT. It is translated as CASIDGRVADTQYF. The full variable domain, in which reference TRBV25-1 and TRBJ2-3 provide the parts outside the CDR3, is EADIYQTPRYLVIGTGKKITLECSQTMGHDKMYWYQQDPGMELHLIHYSYGVNSTEKGDLSSESTVSRIRTEHFPLTLESARPSHTSQYLCASIDGRVADTQYFGPGTRLTVL.

The rearrangement uses TRBV7-9 and TRBJ1-2, with D unresolved. The CDR3 has 13 residues. CDR1 is SEHNR, CDR2 FQNEAQ, per germline (reference sequence). The V and J ends lost 7 bases and 6 bases respectively, with 15 bases between them. The CDR3 DNA follows: TGTGCCAGCACCCTACAAACACAAGATGGCTACACCTTC. As protein: CASTLQTQDGYTF.

This clonotype showed up many times. The rearrangement joins TRBV4-3 to TRBJ1-4, with a possible D match to TRBD1 (6 bases). This CDR3 contains 12 residues. Trimming stripped 1 base from V and 11 bases from J, with 8 bases between. The germline gives CDR1 LGHNA, CDR2 YSLEER. The CDR3 spells CASSQGRGKLFF. The CDR3 DNA is TGCGCCAGCAGCCAAGGGAGGGGGAAACTGTTTTTT.

This clonotype was seen at least ten times. The chain recombines TRBV7-6 with TRBJ2-1; TRBD2 matches at 8 bases. The germline V gene has CDR1 SGHVS and CDR2 FNYEAQ. This CDR3 contains 15 residues. The V and J ends lost 1 base and 7 bases, in that order; junction bases with no gene match: 6. The CDR3 reads CASSLGAGAPNEQFF. The DNA for the CDR3 is TGTGCCAGCAGCTTAGGAGCGGGGGCACCAAATGAGCAGTTCTTC.

This clonotype occurred a few times. V is TRBV10-3 and J is TRBJ2-3; TRBD2 matches 7 bases. Germline V gene sequence: CDR1 ENHRY, CDR2 SYGVKD. The V and J ends lost 2 bases and 2 bases, in that order; junction bases with no gene match: 1. The CDR3 covers 14 residues. The DNA of the CDR3 is TGTGCCATCAGTGAGGCGGGAGACACAGATACGCAGTATTTT. Encoded protein: CAISEAGDTDTQYF.

This clonotype was counted at least ten times. The V call is TRBV20-1, the J call TRBJ1-5, with D possibly being TRBD1 (5 bases). This CDR3 has 13 residues. Trimming took off 5 bases at V and 5 bases at J, with 13 bases between the two ends. CDR1 and CDR2 from the germline V gene are DFQATT and SNEGSKA (reference sequence). The CDR3 DNA follows: TGCAGTGCTCCACCCGACAGTTATCAGCCCCAGCATTTT. Amino acids: CSAPPDSYQPQHF.